In this sample, the clone carrying this T cell receptor (beta chain) turned up once. The data are from a study of cytomegalovirus exposure and HLA in healthy donors. The study ran its PCR with 60 Vbeta and 13 Jbeta primers. TCRdb keeps only in-frame clones here, not all; method: immunoSEQ multiplex PCR. The data hold more than 150,000 clones, with about 82% observed a single time. Trimming at V came to 5 bases and at J to 0 bases, leaving 7 bases not matched to a gene. This CDR3 has 17 residues. Looked up from germline, CDR1 is SGHRS and CDR2 is YFSETQ. Sequencing was performed on PBMCs. This TCR derives from a woman in her 50s in good health and CMV-seropositive. This chain joins TRBV5-1 and TRBJ2-7; 14 bases map to TRBD2. The CDR3 loop reads CASSVGLAGVNSYEQYF. In nucleotides, the CDR3 is TGCGCCAGCAGTGTGGGACTAGCGGGGGTTAACTCCTACGAGCAGTACTTC. Full variable domain (remainder filled in from reference TRBV5-1 and TRBJ2-7): KAGVTQTPRYLIKTRGQQVTLSCSPISGHRSVSWYQQTPGQGLQFLFEYFSETQRNKGNFPGRFSGRQFSNSRSEMNVSTLELGDSALYLCASSVGLAGVNSYEQYFGPGTRLTVT.